The text below deals with one T cell receptor beta chain. The CDR3 is 17 residues long. V was pared by 1 base and J by 0 bases, with 4 bases of the junction left unmatched. From germline, CDR1 is LGHNA and CDR2 YNFKEQ. Individuals drawn from 24 US areas were about 18 to 100 years old. Clinical histories supplied by participants themselves formed the basis of cohort assignment. Original handling: Reference gene primer amplification in the assay estimated nucleated cell counts. Method: immunoSEQ multiplex PCR; TCRdb's copy keeps in-frame clones and lacks some. The V and J calls and clone size were taken over from that table, and D and trimming were inferred from the DNA. The sample includes about 300,000 clones, about 89% of them seen just once. This sample stems from a study of blood T cell repertoires in COVID-19.

The clonotype was recovered from a man in his fifties or sixties who had recovered from COVID-19. The sample was PBMCs or T cells enriched from blood (not recorded which). This chain links TRBV4-2 with TRBJ2-1, with TRBD2 matching over 9 bases. CDR3 protein: CASSQAHSGSSYNEQFF. In DNA, the CDR3 is TGTGCCAGCAGCCAAGCGCATAGCGGGAGCTCCTACAATGAGCAGTTCTTC.